Below, 23 T cell receptor beta chains from the same sample are listed, as sequenced in a study of radiotherapy plus CTLA-4 blockade in lung cancer. TCRdb keeps only in-frame clones here, not all; method: immunoSEQ multiplex PCR. The table includes about 98,000 clones, around four fifths detected once. The material sequenced was peripheral blood, taken from a patient treated with radiotherapy plus ipilimumab. The source of these receptors is a human donor with non-small cell lung cancer who had a partial response to radiotherapy plus ipilimumab.

As concerns this clone: The junction departs from germline at one end; a sequencing error may be responsible. The genes are TRBV11-2 and TRBJ2-5, with no clear D. Germline loops: CDR1 SGHAT, CDR2 FQNNGV. This CDR3 contains 15 residues. For the CDR3, the DNA is TGTGCCAGCAGCTTAGGGGCAGGATTCCAAGGGACCCAGTACTTC. Translating gives CASSLGAGFQGTQYF.

The gene calls are TRBV30 and TRBJ2-1; 7 nucleotides line up with TRBD1. This CDR3 contains 13 residues. J was trimmed by 2 bases and V by 5 bases; bases with no gene match: 3. Germline CDR1 is GTSNPN and CDR2 is SVGIG (reference sequence). CDR3 DNA: TGTGCCTGGGCTACAGGGGCCTACAATGAGCAGTTCTTC. It codes for CAWATGAYNEQFF.

V usage is TRBV28 and J usage is TRBJ2-2; TRBD1 might be the D (6 bases). The CDR3 length is 15 residues. CDR1 and CDR2 from the germline V gene are MDHEN and SYDVKM. Between the trimmed V and J ends, which lost 5 bases and 3 bases, there was a span of 13 bases. CDR3 region: CASSPPGAHTGELFF. CDR3 coding DNA: TGTGCCAGCAGTCCCCCAGGGGCGCACACCGGGGAGCTGTTTTTT.

The J gene is TRBJ1-2, the V gene TRBV28; TRBD1 agrees at 8 bases. The junction had 10 bases not matched to a gene; V was cut back by 6 bases and J by 4 bases. The length of the CDR3 is 15 residues. CDR1 is MDHEN, CDR2 SYDVKM, per germline. The CDR3 DNA sequence: TGTGCCAGCAGCCGGGGAGGGACAGGCCCCTATGGCTACACCTTC. Its translation is CASSRGGTGPYGYTF.

The chain has TRBV12-5 and TRBJ2-2; D perhaps matches TRBD1 (6 bases). The CDR3 has 16 residues. Germline V gene lookup returns CDR1 LGHNT and CDR2 FRNRAP. The V end was cut by 2 bases, the J end by 0 bases, with 10 bases between. The CDR3 region has the DNA TGTGCTAGTGGTTTGTCCACAGGGTCGAACACCGGGGAGCTGTTTTTT. This gives the protein CASGLSTGSNTGELFF.

This clone was recorded only once. The chain carries TRBV7-9 and TRBJ2-7, with TRBD1 matching over 7 bases. This CDR3 has 13 residues. The V gene's germline CDR1 is SEHNR and CDR2 FQNEAQ (reference sequence). V lost 1 base to trimming and J lost 10 bases; unmatched junction nucleotides: 7. The CDR3 region is CASSLGFRDSQYF. CDR3 DNA sequence: TGTGCCAGCAGCTTAGGGTTCCGGGACAGCCAGTACTTC.

V gene TRBV19 combines with J gene TRBJ2-1, with TRBD2 matching 7 bases. The V gene end was trimmed by 4 bases and the J gene end by 0 bases; junction bases not matched to a gene: 9. Germline V CDR1 and CDR2: LNHDA, SQIVND (reference sequence). There are 17 residues in the CDR3. The CDR3 bases are TGTGCCAGTAGTACAGGACTAGTTATGGGCTCCTACAATGAGCAGTTCTTC. As protein: CASSTGLVMGSYNEQFF.

The chain is built from TRBV6-5 and TRBJ1-1, with D possibly TRBD1 on 5 matching bases. The CDR3 is made up of 14 amino acids. The ends were cut back, 6 bases at V and 6 bases at J, with 17 bases in the middle. CDR1 is MNHEY and CDR2 is SVGAGI in the germline V gene. DNA for the CDR3: TGTGCCAGCAGGCGATCAGGGTTCGAGGCTGAAGCTTTCTTT. Protein sequence: CASRRSGFEAEAFF.

The chain uses TRBV5-8 and TRBJ1-2; D possibly corresponds to TRBD1 (6 bases). CDR3 size: 13 residues. With 5 bases removed from V and 7 bases from J, the gap between germline ends came to 15 bases. Germline CDR1 is SGHTS and CDR2 is YDEGEE. The CDR3 region is CASRKGVFGGYTF. The CDR3 DNA reads TGTGCCAGCAGGAAGGGGGTTTTTGGTGGCTACACCTTC.

J is TRBJ2-1 and V is TRBV18; 7 bases align to TRBD1. Germline trimming cut 3 bases from V and 9 bases from J; bases unmatched to any gene: 8. The CDR3 is made up of 14 amino acids. The germline V gene has CDR1 KGHSH and CDR2 LQKENI. The CDR3 sequence is CASSPVVTGAEQFF. For the CDR3, the DNA is TGTGCCAGCTCACCGGTAGTAACAGGGGCTGAGCAGTTCTTC.

This chain links TRBV27 with TRBJ2-5, with TRBD1 identical over 9 bases. Judging by the DNA end, TRBJ2-7 fits better; the J call may be wrong. The CDR3 loop spans 15 amino acids. CDR1 and CDR2 from the germline V gene are MNHEY and SMNVEV (reference sequence). CDR3 region: CASSTQQGARDEQYF. CDR3 coding DNA: TGTGCCAGCAGTACACAACAGGGGGCTAGGGACGAGCAGTACTTC.

This clone has a single count. This chain links TRBV9 with TRBJ2-1, with D possibly TRBD1 on 5 matching bases. This CDR3 comprises 13 residues. The V end lost 0 bases, the J end lost 9 bases, and 10 bases lay between the germline ends. The V gene's germline CDR1 is SGDLS and CDR2 YYNGEE. In DNA, the CDR3 is TGTGCCAGCAGCGTAGAGGCTCAGGGTGAGCAGTTCTTC. Amino acid sequence: CASSVEAQGEQFF.

The V and J genes are TRBV5-1 and TRBJ2-5, with D possibly TRBD1 on 6 matching bases. With 3 bases removed from V and 1 base from J, the gap between germline ends came to 10 bases. Looked up from germline, CDR1 is SGHRS and CDR2 is YFSETQ. The CDR3 totals 14 residues. CDR3 coding DNA: TGCGCCAGCAGCTCAAGGACAGCCCAAGAGACCCAGTACTTC. It specifies CASSSRTAQETQYF.

This chain joins TRBV28 and TRBJ2-5; 7 bases line up with TRBD2. The CDR3 totals 15 residues. Germline values: CDR1 MDHEN, CDR2 SYDVKM. The ends lost 7 bases at V and 5 bases at J; junction bases unmatched: 13. The CDR3: CASTAGGRASETQYF. The CDR3 DNA follows: TGTGCCAGCACCGCGGGTGGGAGGGCCTCCGAGACCCAGTACTTC.

In its sample, this clone was seen once. V is TRBV7-3 and J is TRBJ1-5, with 7 bases fitting TRBD1. Germline assignment: CDR1 SGHTA and CDR2 FQGTGA. Trimming cost V 4 bases and J 5 bases; bases outside gene matches: 5. CDR3 length: 14 amino acids. CDR3 nucleotides: TGTGCCAGCAGCTCGGACAGGTCAGATCAGCCCCAGCATTTT. It yields the protein CASSSDRSDQPQHF. Using reference TRBV7-3 and TRBJ1-5 for the parts outside the CDR3, the full variable domain is GAGVSQTPSNKVTEKGKYVELRCDPISGHTALYWYRQSLGQGPEFLIYFQGTGAADDSGLPNDRFFAVRPEGSVSTLKIQRTERGDSAVYLCASSSDRSDQPQHFGDGTRLSIL.

The genes are TRBV6-6 and TRBJ2-7; D call uncertain. CDR1 and CDR2 (germline): MNHNY, SVGAGI (reference sequence). The CDR3 sequence is 14 residues long. Trimming stripped 4 bases from V and 2 bases from J, with 12 bases between. The chain's CDR3 is CASSSTGVAYEQYF. Written as DNA, the CDR3 is TGTGCCAGCAGTTCCACCGGAGTTGCCTACGAGCAGTACTTC.

The DNA of the CDR3 is TGTGCCAGCAGCCTTCCTAGCGGGAGTTCTACCTACGAGCAGTACTTC. The encoded protein is CASSLPSGSSTYEQYF. V gene TRBV11-2 combines with J gene TRBJ2-7, with 10 bases aligning to TRBD2. Trimming at V came to 5 bases and at J to 2 bases, leaving 9 bases not matched to a gene. CDR1 SGHAT and CDR2 FQNNGV come from the germline V gene. The CDR3 extends over 16 amino acids.

The chain employs TRBV19 and TRBJ1-5, with 9 bases matching TRBD1. The CDR3 is 16 residues long. Germline CDR1 reads LNHDA; CDR2 reads SQIVND (reference sequence). Trimming at V came to 5 bases and at J to 6 bases, leaving 11 bases not matched to a gene. CDR3 DNA: TGTGCCAGTAGTTATCCCGGGACAGGGAAAGGTCAGCCCCAGCATTTT. Its protein product is CASSYPGTGKGQPQHF.

The rearrangement joins TRBV6-1 to TRBJ2-5; TRBD2 matches 10 bases. V lost 3 bases and J lost 7; bases outside the gene matches: 11. This CDR3 contains 16 residues. Germline V CDR1 and CDR2: MNHNS, SASEGT. The DNA for the CDR3 is TGTGCCAGCAGTGAGGGTAGCGGGAGGCTGGTAGGGACCCAGTACTTC. Its translation is CASSEGSGRLVGTQYF.

The V gene is TRBV4-2, the J gene TRBJ1-3, with 7 bases identical to TRBD1. CDR3 length: 15 amino acids. Germline trimming cut 0 bases from V and 2 bases from J; bases unmatched to any gene: 1. Germline V gene sequence: CDR1 LGHNA, CDR2 YNFKEQ. CDR3 sequence (DNA): TGTGCCAGCAGCCAAGAACAGGGGACTGGAAACACCATATATTTT. Protein product: CASSQEQGTGNTIYF.

The chain links TRBV10-3 to TRBJ2-3; D not resolved. The V gene lost 3 bases and the J gene lost 4 bases, with 5 bases spanning the gap. The CDR3 length is 12 residues. Germline V lookup: CDR1 ENHRY, CDR2 SYGVKD. The CDR3 DNA sequence: TGTGCCATCAGTGAACAATCAGATACGCAGTATTTT. Translated, it gives CAISEQSDTQYF.

The CDR3 DNA reads TGCGCCAGCAGCTCGGGAGTTAGTGCGAACACCGGGGAGCTGTTTTTT. Encoded protein: CASSSGVSANTGELFF. The chain has TRBV5-1 and TRBJ2-2; weak D call: TRBD2 (6 bases). CDR1 is SGHRS, CDR2 YFSETQ, per germline. V was shortened by 3 bases and J by 0 bases, with 12 bases between the two germline ends. The CDR3 is 16 residues long.

This clone has only one observation. V usage is TRBV9 and J usage is TRBJ2-3; D ambiguous. CDR1 SGDLS and CDR2 YYNGEE come from the germline V gene. Deletions cut 5 bases from V and 2 bases from J, with 12 bases between. This CDR3 has 14 amino acids. CDR3 sequence: CASSLRSNTDTQYF. The CDR3 bases are TGTGCCAGCAGTTTGCGGAGCAACACAGATACGCAGTATTTT.